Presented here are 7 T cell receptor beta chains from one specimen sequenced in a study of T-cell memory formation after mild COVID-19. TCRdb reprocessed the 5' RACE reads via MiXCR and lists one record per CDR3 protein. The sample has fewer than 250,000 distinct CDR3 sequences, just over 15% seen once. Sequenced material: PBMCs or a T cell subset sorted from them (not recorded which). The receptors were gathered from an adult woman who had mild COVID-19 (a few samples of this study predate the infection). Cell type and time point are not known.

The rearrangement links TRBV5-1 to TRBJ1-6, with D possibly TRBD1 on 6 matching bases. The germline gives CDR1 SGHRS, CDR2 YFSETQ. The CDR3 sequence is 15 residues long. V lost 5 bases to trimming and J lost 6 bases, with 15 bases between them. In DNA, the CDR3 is TGCGCCAGCAGGCCGAATCAAGGGGGTAATTCACCCCTCCACTTT. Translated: CASRPNQGGNSPLHF.

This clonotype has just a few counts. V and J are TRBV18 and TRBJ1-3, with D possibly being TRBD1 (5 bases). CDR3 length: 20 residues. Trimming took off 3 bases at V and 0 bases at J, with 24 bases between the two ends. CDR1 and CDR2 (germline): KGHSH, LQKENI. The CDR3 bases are TGTGCCAGCTCACCGACGGGAACAGGCCTATCAAAAGGCTCTGGAAACACCATATATTTT. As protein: CASSPTGTGLSKGSGNTIYF.

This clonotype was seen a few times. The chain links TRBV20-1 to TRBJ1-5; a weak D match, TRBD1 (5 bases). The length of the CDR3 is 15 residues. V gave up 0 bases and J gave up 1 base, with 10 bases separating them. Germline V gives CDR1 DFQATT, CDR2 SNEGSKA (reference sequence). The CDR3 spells CSAREWGISNQPQHF. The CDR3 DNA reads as TGCAGTGCTAGAGAGTGGGGGATAAGCAATCAGCCCCAGCATTTT.

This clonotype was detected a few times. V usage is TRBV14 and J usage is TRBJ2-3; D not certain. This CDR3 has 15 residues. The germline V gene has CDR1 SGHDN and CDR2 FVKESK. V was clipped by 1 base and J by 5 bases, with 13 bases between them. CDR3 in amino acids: CASSQGTWTGDTQYF. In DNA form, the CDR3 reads TGTGCCAGCAGCCAAGGGACGTGGACGGGAGATACGCAGTATTTT. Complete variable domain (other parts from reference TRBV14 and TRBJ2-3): EAGVTQFPSHSVIEKGQTVTLRCDPISGHDNLYWYRRVMGKEIKFLLHFVKESKQDESGMPNNRFLAERTGGTYSTLKVQPAELEDSGVYFCASSQGTWTGDTQYFGPGTRLTVL.

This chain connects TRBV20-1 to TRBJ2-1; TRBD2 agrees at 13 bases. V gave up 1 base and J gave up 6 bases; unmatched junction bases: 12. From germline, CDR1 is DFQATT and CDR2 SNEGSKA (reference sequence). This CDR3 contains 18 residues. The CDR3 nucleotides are TGCAGTGCTAGAGCGGTCCCGGGACTAGCGGGAAGTGGCAATGAGCAGTTCTTC. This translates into CSARAVPGLAGSGNEQFF.

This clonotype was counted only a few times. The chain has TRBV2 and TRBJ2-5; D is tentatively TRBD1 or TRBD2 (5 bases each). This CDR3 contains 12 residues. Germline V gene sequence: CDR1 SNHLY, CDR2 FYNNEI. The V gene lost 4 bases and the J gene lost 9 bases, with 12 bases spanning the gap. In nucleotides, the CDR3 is TGTGCCAGCAGTGCTGAGCTGGGGGCCCAGTACTTC. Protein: CASSAELGAQYF.

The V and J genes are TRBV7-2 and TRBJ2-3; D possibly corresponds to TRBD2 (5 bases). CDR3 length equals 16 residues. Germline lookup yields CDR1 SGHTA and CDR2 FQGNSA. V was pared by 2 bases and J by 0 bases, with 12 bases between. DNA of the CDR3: TGTGCCAGCAGCTTACGAGCGGCAAAAAGCACAGATACGCAGTATTTT. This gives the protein CASSLRAAKSTDTQYF.